This TCR beta chain emerged from a study of blood T cell repertoires in COVID-19. Study-level information: Samples taken during acute and convalescent COVID-19 were collected in the United States, Italy and Spain. Sample material is recorded as cDNA or gDNA derived from T cells, B-cell-depleted T cells, or PBMCs.

In the original analysis: The authors estimated nucleated cell counts from reference gene primer amplification. Profiling relied on immunoSEQ multiplex PCR, and the TCRdb table lists in-frame clones only, not all of them. V, J and clone size were drawn from that table, and D and trimming were deduced from the DNA. The sample yields some 130,000 clones, over 75% seen once. V was clipped by 6 bases and J by 1 base, with 16 bases between them. Germline V gives CDR1 KGHSH, CDR2 LQKENI. The CDR3 is 16 residues long. The chain employs TRBV18 and TRBJ2-1, with a weak D call TRBD2 (6 bases). This TCR derives from a man in his 70s with active COVID-19. Sequenced: peripheral blood. The CDR3 sequence is CASSTFGGSSYNEQFF. For the CDR3, the DNA is TGTGCCAGCTCCACCTTTGGGGGGAGTTCCTACAATGAGCAGTTCTTC. The whole variable domain, remainder taken from reference TRBV18 and TRBJ2-1, is NAGVMQNPRHLVRRRGQEARLRCSPMKGHSHVYWYRQLPEEGLKFMVYLQKENIIDESGMPKERFSAEFPKEGPSILRIQQVVRGDSAAYFCASSTFGGSSYNEQFFGPGTRLTVL.